There are many counts of the clone carrying this T cell receptor (beta chain). The target antigen is unknown. The record originates from a study of T cells in Graves' hyperthyroidism and ophthalmopathy. Those patients with uncontrolled infection, other autoimmune disease, pregnancy or lactation were excluded. Germline V CDR1 and CDR2: KGHDR, SFDVKD. The ends were cut back, 4 bases at V and 6 bases at J, with 11 bases in the middle. CDR3 size: 13 residues. Researchers amplified the TCR beta CDR3 regions from RNA transcripts. Researchers ran a first-round RT-PCR on the TCR CDR3 using the HTBI primer set. TCRdb fed the multiplex PCR reads into MiXCR, producing one record per CDR3 protein. The table records 250,000 to 300,000 distinct CDR3 sequences, more than 12% of them present only once. Study results and caveats: Ophthalmopathy was separated from stable hyperthyroidism by a 13 V-J model.

The chain joins TRBV24-1 to TRBJ1-2; no definite D call. Sequencing was done on a sample of blood. The receptor comes from a woman between 35 and 50 years old with Graves' hyperthyroidism that later progressed to Graves' ophthalmopathy. The CDR3 is CATSDQLSNGYTF. The CDR3, as DNA: TGTGCCACCAGTGACCAACTATCTAATGGCTACACCTTC.